The following is a TCR beta chain sequence with its context. The protocol was immunoSEQ multiplex PCR, while the TCRdb copy is restricted to in-frame clones and leaves out a portion. The sample lists fewer than 200,000 clones, 85% to 95% occurring once. These data originate in a study of control samples from healthy donors and cancer patients. The sequenced sample was blood. The receptor's source is a woman aged 55-75 years in good health.

The DNA for the CDR3 is TGTGCCAGCAGGGCTCCCGGGACAGCGAACACTGAAGCTTTCTTT. This sequence encodes CASRAPGTANTEAFF. This chain connects TRBV5-6 to TRBJ1-1, with 7 bases aligning to TRBD1. The CDR3 sequence is 15 residues long. Germline V lookup: CDR1 SGHDT, CDR2 YYEEEE. V shed 5 bases and J 1 base; nucleotides not matched to a gene: 8.